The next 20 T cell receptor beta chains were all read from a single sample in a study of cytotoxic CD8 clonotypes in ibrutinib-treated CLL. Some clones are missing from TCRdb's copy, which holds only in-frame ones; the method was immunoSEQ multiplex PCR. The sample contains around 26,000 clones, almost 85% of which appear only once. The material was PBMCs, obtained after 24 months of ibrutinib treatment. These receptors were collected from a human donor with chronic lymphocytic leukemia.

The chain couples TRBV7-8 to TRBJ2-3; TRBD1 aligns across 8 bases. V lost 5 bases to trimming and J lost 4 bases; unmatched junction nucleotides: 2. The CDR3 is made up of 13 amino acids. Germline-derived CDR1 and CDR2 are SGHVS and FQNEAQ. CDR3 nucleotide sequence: TGTGCCAGCAGCCAACAGGGGGCAGATACGCAGTATTTT. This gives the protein CASSQQGADTQYF. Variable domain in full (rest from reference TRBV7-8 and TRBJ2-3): GAGVSQSPRYKVAKRGQDVALRCDPISGHVSLFWYQQALGQGPEFLTYFQNEAQLDKSGLPSDRFFAERPEGSVSTLKIQRTQQEDSAVYLCASSQQGADTQYFGPGTRLTVL.

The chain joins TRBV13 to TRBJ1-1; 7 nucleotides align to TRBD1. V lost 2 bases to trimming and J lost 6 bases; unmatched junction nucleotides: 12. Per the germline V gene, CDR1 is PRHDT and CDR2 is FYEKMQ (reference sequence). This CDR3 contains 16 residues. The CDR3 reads CASSLIVWQGVAEAFF. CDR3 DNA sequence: TGTGCCAGCAGCTTAATCGTTTGGCAGGGGGTCGCTGAAGCTTTCTTT.

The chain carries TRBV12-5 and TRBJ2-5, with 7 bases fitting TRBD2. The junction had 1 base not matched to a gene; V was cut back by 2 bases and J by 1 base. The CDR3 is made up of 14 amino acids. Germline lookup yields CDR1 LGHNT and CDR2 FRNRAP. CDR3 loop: CASGLSGGQETQYF. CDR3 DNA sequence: TGTGCTAGTGGTTTGTCGGGGGGCCAAGAGACCCAGTACTTC.

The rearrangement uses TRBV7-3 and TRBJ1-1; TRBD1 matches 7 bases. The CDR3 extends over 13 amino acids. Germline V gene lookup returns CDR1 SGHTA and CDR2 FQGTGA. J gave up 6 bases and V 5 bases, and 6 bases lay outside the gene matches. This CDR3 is CASSQGTASEAFF. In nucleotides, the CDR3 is TGTGCCAGCAGCCAAGGGACAGCCTCTGAAGCTTTCTTT.

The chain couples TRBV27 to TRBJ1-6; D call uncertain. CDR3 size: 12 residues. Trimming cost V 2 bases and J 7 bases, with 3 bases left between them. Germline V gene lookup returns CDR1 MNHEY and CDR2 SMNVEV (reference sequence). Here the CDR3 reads CASSLSNSPLHF. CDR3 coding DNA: TGTGCCAGCAGTTTAAGCAATTCACCCCTCCACTTT.

CDR3 amino acids: CASSLETLYGYTF. The CDR3 DNA sequence: TGTGCCAGCAGCTTAGAGACCCTCTATGGCTACACCTTC. This sequence joins TRBV7-2 and TRBJ1-2; D is ambiguous. Per germline, CDR1 SGHTA and CDR2 FQGNSA. The CDR3 contains 13 residues. Trimming took off 1 base at V and 4 bases at J, with 7 bases between the two ends.

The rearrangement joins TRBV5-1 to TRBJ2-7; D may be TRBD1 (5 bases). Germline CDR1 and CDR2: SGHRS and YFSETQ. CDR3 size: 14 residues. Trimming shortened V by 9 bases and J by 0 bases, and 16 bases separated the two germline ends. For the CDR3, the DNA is TGCGCCAACCCAGACAGTCGTAGCTCCTACGAGCAGTACTTC. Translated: CANPDSRSSYEQYF.

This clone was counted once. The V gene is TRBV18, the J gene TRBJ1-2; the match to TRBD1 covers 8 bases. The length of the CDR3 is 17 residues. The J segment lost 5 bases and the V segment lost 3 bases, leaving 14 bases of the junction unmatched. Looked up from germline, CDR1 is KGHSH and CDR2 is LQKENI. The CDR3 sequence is CASSPTSGQGGEYGYTF. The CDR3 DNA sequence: TGTGCCAGCTCACCCACCTCTGGACAGGGCGGGGAGTATGGCTACACCTTC.

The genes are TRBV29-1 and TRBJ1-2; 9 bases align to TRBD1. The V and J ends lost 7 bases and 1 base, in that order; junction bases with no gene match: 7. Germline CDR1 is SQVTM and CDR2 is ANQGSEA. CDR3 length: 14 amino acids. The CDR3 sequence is CSAGGTGSNYGYTF. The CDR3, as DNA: TGCAGCGCTGGAGGGACAGGGAGTAACTATGGCTACACCTTC.

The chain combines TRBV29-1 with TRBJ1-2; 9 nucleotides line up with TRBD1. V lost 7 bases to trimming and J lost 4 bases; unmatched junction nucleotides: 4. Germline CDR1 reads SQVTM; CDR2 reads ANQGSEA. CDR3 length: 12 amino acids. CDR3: CSGLTGGYGYTF. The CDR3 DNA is TGCAGCGGGCTGACAGGGGGCTATGGCTACACCTTC.

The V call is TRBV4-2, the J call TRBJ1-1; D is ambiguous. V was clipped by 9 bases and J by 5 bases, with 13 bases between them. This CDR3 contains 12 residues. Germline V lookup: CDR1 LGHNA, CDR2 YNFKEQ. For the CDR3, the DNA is TGTGCCAGTCGGCAGGCTAGAACTGAAGCTTTCTTT. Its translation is CASRQARTEAFF.

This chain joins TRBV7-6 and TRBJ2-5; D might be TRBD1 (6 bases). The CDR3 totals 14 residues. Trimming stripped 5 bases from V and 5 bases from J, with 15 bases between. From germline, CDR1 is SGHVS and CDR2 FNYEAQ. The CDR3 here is CASSHSTGVETQYF. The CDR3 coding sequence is TGTGCCAGCAGCCATTCGACAGGAGTGGAGACCCAGTACTTC. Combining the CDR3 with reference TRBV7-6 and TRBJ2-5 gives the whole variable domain GAGVSQSPRYKVTKRGQDVALRCDPISGHVSLYWYRQALGQGPEFLTYFNYEAQQDKSGLPNDRFSAERPEGSISTLTIQRTEQRDSAMYRCASSHSTGVETQYFGPGTRLLVL.

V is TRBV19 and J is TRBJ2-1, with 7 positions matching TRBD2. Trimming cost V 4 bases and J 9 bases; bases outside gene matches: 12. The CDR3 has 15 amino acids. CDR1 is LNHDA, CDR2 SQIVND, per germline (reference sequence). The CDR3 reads CASSTQSGAPGEQFF. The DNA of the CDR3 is TGTGCCAGTAGTACCCAGAGCGGGGCCCCGGGTGAGCAGTTCTTC.

CDR3 loop: CASSQDRGYEQYF. The CDR3 nucleotides read TGTGCCAGCAGTCAAGACAGGGGGTACGAGCAGTACTTC. This chain connects TRBV27 to TRBJ2-7, with TRBD1 identical over 9 bases. The CDR3 runs to 13 residues. The germline V gene encodes CDR1 MNHEY and CDR2 SMNVEV (reference sequence). The ends lost 5 bases at V and 4 bases at J; junction bases unmatched: 3.

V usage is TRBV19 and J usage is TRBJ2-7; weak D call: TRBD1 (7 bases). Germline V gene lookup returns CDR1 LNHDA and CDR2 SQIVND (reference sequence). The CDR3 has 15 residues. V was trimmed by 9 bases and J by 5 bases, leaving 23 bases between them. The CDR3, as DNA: TGTGCCAGATCGCGGCGGGAACAGGGGCCCCACGAGCAGTACTTC. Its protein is CARSRREQGPHEQYF.

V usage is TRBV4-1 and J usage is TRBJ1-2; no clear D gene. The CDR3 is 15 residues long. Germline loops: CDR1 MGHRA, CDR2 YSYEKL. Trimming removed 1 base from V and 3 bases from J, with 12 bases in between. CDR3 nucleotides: TGCGCCAGCAGCCAAGTTGTGGCACCTGACTATGGCTACACCTTC. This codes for CASSQVVAPDYGYTF.

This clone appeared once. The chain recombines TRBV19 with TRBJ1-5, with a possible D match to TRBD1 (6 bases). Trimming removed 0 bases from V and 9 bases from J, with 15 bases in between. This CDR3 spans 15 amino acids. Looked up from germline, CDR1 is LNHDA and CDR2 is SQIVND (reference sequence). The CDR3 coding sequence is TGTGCCAGTAGTATAGAGGGGGGGGGCAGAGGGCCCCAGCATTTT. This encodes CASSIEGGGRGPQHF.

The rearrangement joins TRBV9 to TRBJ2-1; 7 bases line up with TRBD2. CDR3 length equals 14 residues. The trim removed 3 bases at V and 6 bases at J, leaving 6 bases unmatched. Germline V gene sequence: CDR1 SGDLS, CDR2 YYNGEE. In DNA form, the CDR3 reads TGTGCCAGCAGCGATATACCTAGCGGCAATGAGCAGTTCTTC. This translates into CASSDIPSGNEQFF.

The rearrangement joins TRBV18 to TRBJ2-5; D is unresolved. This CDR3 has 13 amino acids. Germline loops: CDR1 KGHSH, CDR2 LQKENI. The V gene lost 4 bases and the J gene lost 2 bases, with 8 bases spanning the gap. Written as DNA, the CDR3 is TGTGCCAGCTCACGACTCGGGCAAGAGACCCAGTACTTC. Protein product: CASSRLGQETQYF.

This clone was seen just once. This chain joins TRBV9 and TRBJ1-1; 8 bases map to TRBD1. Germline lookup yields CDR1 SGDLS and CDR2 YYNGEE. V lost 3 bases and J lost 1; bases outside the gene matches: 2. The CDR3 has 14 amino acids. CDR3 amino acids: CASSAGTGNTEAFF. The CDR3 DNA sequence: TGTGCCAGCAGCGCGGGGACAGGGAACACTGAAGCTTTCTTT.